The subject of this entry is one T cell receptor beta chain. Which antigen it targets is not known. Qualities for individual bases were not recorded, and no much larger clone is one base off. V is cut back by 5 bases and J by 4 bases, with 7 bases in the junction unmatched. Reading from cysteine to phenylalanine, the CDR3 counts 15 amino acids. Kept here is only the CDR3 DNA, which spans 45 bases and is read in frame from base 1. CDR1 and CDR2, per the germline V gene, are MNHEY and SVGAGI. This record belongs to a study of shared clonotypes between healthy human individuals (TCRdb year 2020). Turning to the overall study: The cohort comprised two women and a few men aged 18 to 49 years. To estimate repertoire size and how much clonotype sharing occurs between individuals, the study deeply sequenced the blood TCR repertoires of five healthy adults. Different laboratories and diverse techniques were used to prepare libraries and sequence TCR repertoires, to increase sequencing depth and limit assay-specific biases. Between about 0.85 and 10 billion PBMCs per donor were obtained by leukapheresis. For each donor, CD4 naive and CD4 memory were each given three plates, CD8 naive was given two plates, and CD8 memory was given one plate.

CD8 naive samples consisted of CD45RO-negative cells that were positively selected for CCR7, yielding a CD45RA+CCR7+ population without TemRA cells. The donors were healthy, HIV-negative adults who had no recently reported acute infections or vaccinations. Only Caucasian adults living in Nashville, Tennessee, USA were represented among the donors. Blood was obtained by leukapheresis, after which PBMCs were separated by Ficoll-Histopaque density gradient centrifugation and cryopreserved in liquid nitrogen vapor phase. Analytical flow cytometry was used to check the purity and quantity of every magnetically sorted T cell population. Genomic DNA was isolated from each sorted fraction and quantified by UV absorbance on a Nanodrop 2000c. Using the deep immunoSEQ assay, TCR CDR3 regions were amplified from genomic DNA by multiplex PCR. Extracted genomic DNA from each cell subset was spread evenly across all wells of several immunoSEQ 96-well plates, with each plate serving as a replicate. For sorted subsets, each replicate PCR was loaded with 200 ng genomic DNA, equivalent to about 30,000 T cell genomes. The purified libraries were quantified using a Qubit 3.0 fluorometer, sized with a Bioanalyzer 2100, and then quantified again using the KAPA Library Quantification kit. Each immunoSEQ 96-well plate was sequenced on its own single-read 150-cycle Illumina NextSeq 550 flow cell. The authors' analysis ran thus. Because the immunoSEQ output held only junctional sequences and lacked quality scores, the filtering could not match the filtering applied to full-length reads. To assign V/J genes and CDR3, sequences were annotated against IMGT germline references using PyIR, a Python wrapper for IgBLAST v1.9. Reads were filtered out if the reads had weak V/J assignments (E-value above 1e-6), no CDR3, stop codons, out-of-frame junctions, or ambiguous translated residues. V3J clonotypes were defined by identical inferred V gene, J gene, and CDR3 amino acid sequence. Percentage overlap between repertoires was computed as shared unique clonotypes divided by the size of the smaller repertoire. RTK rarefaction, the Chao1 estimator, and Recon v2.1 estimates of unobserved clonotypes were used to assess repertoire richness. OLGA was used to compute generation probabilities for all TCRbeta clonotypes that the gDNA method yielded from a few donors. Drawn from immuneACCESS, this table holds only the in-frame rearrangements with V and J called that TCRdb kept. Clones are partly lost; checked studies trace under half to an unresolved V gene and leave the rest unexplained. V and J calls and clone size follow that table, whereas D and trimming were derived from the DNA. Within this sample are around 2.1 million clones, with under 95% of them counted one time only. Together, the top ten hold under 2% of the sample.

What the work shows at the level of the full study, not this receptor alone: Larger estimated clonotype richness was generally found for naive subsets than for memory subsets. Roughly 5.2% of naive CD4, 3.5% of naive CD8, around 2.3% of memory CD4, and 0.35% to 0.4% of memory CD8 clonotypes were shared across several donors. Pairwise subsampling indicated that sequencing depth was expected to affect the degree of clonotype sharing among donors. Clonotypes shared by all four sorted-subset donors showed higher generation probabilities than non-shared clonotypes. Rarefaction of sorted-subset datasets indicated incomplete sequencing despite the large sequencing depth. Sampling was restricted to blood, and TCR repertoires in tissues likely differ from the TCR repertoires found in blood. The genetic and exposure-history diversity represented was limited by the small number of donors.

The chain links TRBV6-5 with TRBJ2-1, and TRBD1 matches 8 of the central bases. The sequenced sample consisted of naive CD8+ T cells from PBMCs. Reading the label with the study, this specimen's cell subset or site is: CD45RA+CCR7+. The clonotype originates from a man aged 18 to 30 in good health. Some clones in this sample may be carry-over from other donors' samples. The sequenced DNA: TGTGCCAGCAGTACCAACAGGGGGAGTTACAATGAGCAGTTCTTC. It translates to CASSTNRGSYNEQFF.